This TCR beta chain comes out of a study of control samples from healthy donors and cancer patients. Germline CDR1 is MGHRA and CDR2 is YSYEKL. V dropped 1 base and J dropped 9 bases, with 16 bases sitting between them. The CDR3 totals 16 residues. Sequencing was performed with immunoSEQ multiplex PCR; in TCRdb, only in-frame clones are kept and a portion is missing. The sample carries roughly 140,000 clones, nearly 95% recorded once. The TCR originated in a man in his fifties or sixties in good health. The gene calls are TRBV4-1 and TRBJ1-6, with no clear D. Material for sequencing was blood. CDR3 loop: CASSQVRAREGSPLHF. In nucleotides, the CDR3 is TGCGCCAGCAGCCAAGTGCGGGCCCGAGAGGGTTCACCCCTCCACTTT.